Listed below are T cell receptor beta chains from one sample, sequenced in a study of a mutant IDH1 vaccine in newly diagnosed glioma. Some clones are missing from TCRdb's copy, which holds only in-frame ones; the method was immunoSEQ multiplex PCR. The repertoire holds 39,000 or so clones, with around 78% as singletons. Their specific antigens are unknown. The sequences come from PBMCs, collected from a glioma patient whose treatment included an IDH1 peptide vaccine. These receptors were taken from a man aged 35 to 55 with glioma. Both conserved end residues are part of each CDR3. Each record gives: J gene, D gene, V gene, clone size, CDR3 protein, CDR3 DNA. A D gene is named only where the DNA matches it firmly. Clone size is given for some rows only: seen once, a few or many times, or a class if the clone is expanded.

>TRBJ1-4|.|TRBV5-1|.
CASSLAGIANEKLFF
TGCGCCAGCAGCTTGGCAGGGATTGCTAATGAAAAACTGTTTTTT
>TRBJ1-3|.|TRBV4-1|.
CASSSTPGARGNTIYF
TGCGCCAGCAGCAGCACCCCAGGGGCGAGGGGAAACACCATATATTTT
>TRBJ1-2|.|TRBV11-2|.
CAGWGLYGYTF
TGTGCCGGTTGGGGTTTGTATGGCTACACCTTC
>TRBJ1-5|.|TRBV6-6|.
CASTRGEGNQPQHF
TGTGCCAGTACGAGGGGGGAAGGCAATCAGCCCCAGCATTTT
>TRBJ1-6|.|TRBV18|few
CASSRTGQSYNSPLHF
TGTGCCAGCTCACGTACGGGCCAATCCTATAATTCACCCCTCCACTTT
>TRBJ1-1|TRBD1|TRBV19|.
CASSIGGQAHHSTEAFF
TGTGCCAGTAGTATAGGAGGACAGGCCCACCACAGCACTGAAGCTTTCTTT
>TRBJ2-6|.|TRBV14|once
CASSPAHAGANVLTF
TGTGCCAGCAGCCCGGCTCATGCAGGGGCCAACGTCCTGACTTTC
>TRBJ1-2|TRBD1|TRBV6-1|.
CASRPGQGLNYGYTF
TGTGCCAGCAGGCCGGGACAGGGCCTTAACTATGGCTACACCTTC
>TRBJ1-5|.|TRBV7-9|.
CASSLGNQPQHF
TGTGCCAGCAGCTTAGGGAATCAGCCCCAGCATTTT
>TRBJ1-3|.|TRBV30|.
CAWSRSSGNTIYF
TGTGCCTGGAGTAGGTCCTCTGGAAACACCATATATTTT
>TRBJ2-7|TRBD1|TRBV7-9|.
CASSFSGTGDEQYF
TGTGCCAGCAGCTTCTCCGGGACAGGGGACGAGCAGTACTTC
>TRBJ2-7|.|TRBV27|.
CASSLLGGGKEYEQYF
TGTGCCAGCAGTTTATTAGGAGGGGGCAAAGAGTACGAGCAGTACTTC
>TRBJ2-1|.|TRBV10-1|.
CASSGPRRDNEQFF
TGCGCCAGCAGTGGCCCGAGGAGGGACAATGAGCAGTTCTTC
>TRBJ1-2|TRBD1|TRBV4-1|.
CASSPRGQVGADYGYTF
TGCGCCAGCAGCCCGAGGGGGCAGGTAGGGGCCGACTATGGCTACACCTTC
>TRBJ1-1|.|TRBV7-2|.
CASSSQTGAEAFF
TGTGCCAGCAGCTCGCAGACAGGAGCAGAAGCTTTCTTT
>TRBJ1-6|.|TRBV6-1|.
CASSEVRATSSPLHF
TGTGCCAGCAGTGAAGTGCGGGCCACAAGTTCACCCCTCCACTTT
>TRBJ1-3|TRBD1|TRBV7-2|once
CASSHPGQGNGNTIYF
TGTGCCAGCAGTCATCCGGGACAGGGGAATGGAAACACCATATATTTT
>TRBJ1-1|.|TRBV6-5|once
CASSQPGTEAFF
TGTGCCAGCAGTCAACCGGGGACTGAAGCTTTCTTT
>TRBJ2-1|TRBD2|TRBV6-6|.
CASSTRGGNEQFF
TGTGCCAGCAGCACTCGGGGGGGCAATGAGCAGTTCTTC
>TRBJ2-1|.|TRBV7-9|.
CASSSSSINEQFF
TGTGCCAGCAGTTCTTCCTCTATAAATGAGCAGTTCTTC
>TRBJ1-1|.|TRBV5-1|.
CASSQAPGNTEAFF
TGCGCCAGCAGCCAAGCTCCGGGGAACACTGAAGCTTTCTTT
>TRBJ1-5|TRBD1|TRBV6-5|few
CASSRQGGDQPQHF
TGTGCCAGCAGTCGACAGGGAGGGGATCAGCCCCAGCATTTT
>TRBJ2-7|TRBD1|TRBV6-6|.
CASSPGQGGYEQYF
TGTGCCAGCAGTCCGGGACAGGGCGGCTACGAGCAGTACTTC
>TRBJ1-4|.|TRBV6-1|.
CASMRQGEKLFF
TGTGCCAGCATGAGGCAGGGGGAAAAACTGTTTTTT
>TRBJ2-5|.|TRBV6-1|few
CASRDWGHQETQYF
TGTGCCAGCAGGGACTGGGGGCACCAAGAGACCCAGTACTTC
>TRBJ2-5|TRBD1|TRBV5-1|.
CASSLAPSGGLETQYF
TGCGCCAGCAGCTTGGCGCCGTCAGGGGGCTTGGAGACCCAGTACTTC
>TRBJ2-7|.|TRBV5-6|.
CASSLEGYEQYF
TGTGCCAGCAGCTTGGAAGGCTACGAGCAGTACTTC
>TRBJ1-1|.|TRBV5-5|.
CASVKNTEAFF
TGTGCCAGTGTTAAGAACACTGAAGCTTTCTTT
>TRBJ1-4|.|TRBV30|.
CAWGMDSSNEKLFF
TGTGCCTGGGGAATGGACAGTTCTAATGAAAAACTGTTTTTT
>TRBJ2-3|.|TRBV30|.
CACTGRSTDTQYF
TGTGCCTGTACCGGACGGAGCACAGATACGCAGTATTTT
>TRBJ1-3|.|TRBV6-1|.
CASRAVGGTIYF
TGTGCCAGCAGGGCAGTAGGTGGCACCATATATTTT
>TRBJ1-5|.|TRBV4-1|once
CASSQEILFPPNNQPQHF
TGCGCCAGCAGCCAAGAAATACTGTTCCCGCCCAACAATCAGCCCCAGCATTTT
>TRBJ2-6|.|TRBV6-5|.
CASSLGTASGANVLTF
TGTGCCAGCAGTTTGGGCACAGCCTCTGGGGCCAACGTCCTGACTTTC
>TRBJ2-7|.|TRBV6-5|.
CASSATVPSYEQYF
TGTGCCAGCAGTGCGACAGTTCCGTCCTACGAGCAGTACTTC
>TRBJ2-7|.|TRBV6-8|.
CASRTIYEQYF
TGTGCCAGCAGGACAATCTACGAGCAGTACTTC
>TRBJ1-6|.|TRBV6-5|.
CASMRLSTYNSPLHF
TGTGCCAGCATGAGACTTTCGACTTATAATTCACCCCTCCACTTT
>TRBJ1-6|.|TRBV7-8|.
CASSLTTGPGGNSPLHF
TGTGCCAGCAGCTTAACTACAGGGCCGGGGGGTAATTCACCCCTCCACTTT